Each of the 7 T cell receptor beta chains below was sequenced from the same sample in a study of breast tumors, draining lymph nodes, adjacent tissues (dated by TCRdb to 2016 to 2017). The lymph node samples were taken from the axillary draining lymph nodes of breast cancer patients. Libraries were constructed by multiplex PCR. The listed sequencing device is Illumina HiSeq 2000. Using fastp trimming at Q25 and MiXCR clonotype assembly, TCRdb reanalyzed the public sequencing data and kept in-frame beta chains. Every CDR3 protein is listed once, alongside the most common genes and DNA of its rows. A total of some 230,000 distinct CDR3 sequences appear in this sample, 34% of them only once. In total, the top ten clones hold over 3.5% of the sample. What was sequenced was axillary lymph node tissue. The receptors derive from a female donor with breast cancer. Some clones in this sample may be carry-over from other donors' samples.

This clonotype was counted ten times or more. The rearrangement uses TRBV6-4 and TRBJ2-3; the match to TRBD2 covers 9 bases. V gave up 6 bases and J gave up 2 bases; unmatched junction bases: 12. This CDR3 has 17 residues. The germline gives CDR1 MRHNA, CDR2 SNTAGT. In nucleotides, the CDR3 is TGTGCCAGCAGCCAGATAGCGGGGGACTTCTCCACAGATACGCAGTATTTT. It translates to CASSQIAGDFSTDTQYF.

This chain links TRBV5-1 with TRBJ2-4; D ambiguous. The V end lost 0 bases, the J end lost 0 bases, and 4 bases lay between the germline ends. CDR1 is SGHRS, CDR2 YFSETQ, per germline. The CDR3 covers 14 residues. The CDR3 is CASSLVGAKNIQYF. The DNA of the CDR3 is TGCGCCAGCAGCTTGGTAGGAGCCAAAAACATTCAGTACTTC.

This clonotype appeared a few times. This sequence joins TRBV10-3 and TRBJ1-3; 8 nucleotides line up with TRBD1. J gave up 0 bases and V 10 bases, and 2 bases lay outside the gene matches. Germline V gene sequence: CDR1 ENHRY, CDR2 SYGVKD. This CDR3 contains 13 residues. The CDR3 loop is CATGQGSGNTIYF. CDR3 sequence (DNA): TGTGCCACTGGACAGGGCTCTGGAAACACCATATATTTT.

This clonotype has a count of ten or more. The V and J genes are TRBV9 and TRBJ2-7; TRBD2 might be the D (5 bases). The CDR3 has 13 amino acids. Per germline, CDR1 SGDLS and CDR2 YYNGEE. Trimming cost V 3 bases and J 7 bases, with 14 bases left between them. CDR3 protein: CASSENDYREQYF. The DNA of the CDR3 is TGTGCCAGCAGCGAAAACGACTATAGAGAGCAGTACTTC.

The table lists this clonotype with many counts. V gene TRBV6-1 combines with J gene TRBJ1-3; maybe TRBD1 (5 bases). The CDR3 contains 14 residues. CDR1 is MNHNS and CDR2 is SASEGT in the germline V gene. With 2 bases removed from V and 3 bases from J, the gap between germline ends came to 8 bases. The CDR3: CASSEHGGGNTIYF. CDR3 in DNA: TGTGCCAGCAGTGAACACGGGGGTGGAAACACCATATATTTT.

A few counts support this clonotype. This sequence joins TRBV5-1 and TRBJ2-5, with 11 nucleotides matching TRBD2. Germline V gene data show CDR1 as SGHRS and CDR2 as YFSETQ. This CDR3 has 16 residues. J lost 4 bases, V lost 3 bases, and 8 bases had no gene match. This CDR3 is CASSSYTGLAGETQYF. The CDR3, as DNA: TGCGCCAGCAGCTCATATACCGGACTAGCGGGAGAGACCCAGTACTTC.

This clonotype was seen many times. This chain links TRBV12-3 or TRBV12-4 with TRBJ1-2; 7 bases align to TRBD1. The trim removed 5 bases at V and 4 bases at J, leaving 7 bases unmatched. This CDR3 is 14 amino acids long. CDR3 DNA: TGTGCCAGCAGTAGCGGGACAGAGATCTATGGCTACACCTTC. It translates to CASSSGTEIYGYTF.